Below, 20 T cell receptor beta chains from the same sample are listed, as sequenced in a study of shared clonotypes between healthy human individuals. Produced via immunoSEQ multiplex PCR; TCRdb's table is partial and in-frame only. The sample contains approximately 500,000 clones, almost 97% of which appear only once. Sequenced: naive CD4+ T cells sorted from blood. Documented subset: CD45RA+ positively selected. The source is a woman aged 25 to 39 in good health.

The chain uses TRBV10-3 and TRBJ2-1, with D possibly being TRBD2 (5 bases). The CDR3 totals 13 residues. Germline lookup yields CDR1 ENHRY and CDR2 SYGVKD. V was pared by 3 bases and J by 9 bases, with 12 bases between. In nucleotides, the CDR3 is TGTGCCATCAGTGACTTTACTAGTGTTGAGCAGTTCTTC. Encoded protein: CAISDFTSVEQFF.

The count of this clone is one. The CDR3 here is CASSLRGSLYEQYF. The CDR3 bases are TGTGCCAGCAGCTTAAGGGGCAGCCTTTACGAGCAGTACTTC. V usage is TRBV7-2 and J usage is TRBJ2-7; weak D call: TRBD1 (5 bases). V shed 2 bases and J shed 4 bases, with 12 bases lying between them. The CDR3 runs to 14 residues. Germline V gives CDR1 SGHTA, CDR2 FQGNSA.

Turning to this clone: Within the sample, other DNA sequences also encode this same CDR3. J is TRBJ1-1 and V is TRBV18; D gene ambiguous. This CDR3 has 12 residues. Deletions cut 6 bases from V and 1 base from J, with 6 bases between. CDR1 and CDR2 (germline): KGHSH, LQKENI. DNA for the CDR3: TGTGCCAGCTCCCGAGGGAACACTGAAGCTTTCTTT. It codes for CASSRGNTEAFF.

The gene calls are TRBV19 and TRBJ2-2; 8 positions match TRBD2. Per germline, CDR1 LNHDA and CDR2 SQIVND (reference sequence). The length of the CDR3 is 16 residues. V lost 6 bases and J lost 0; bases outside the gene matches: 6. The CDR3 region is CASRVLAASNTGELFF. The CDR3, as DNA: TGTGCCAGTAGGGTACTAGCGGCGTCGAACACCGGGGAGCTGTTTTTT.

The chain has TRBV7-8 and TRBJ2-1; perhaps TRBD1 as D (6 bases). CDR3 length: 15 residues. Germline values: CDR1 SGHVS, CDR2 FQNEAQ. V lost 8 bases, J lost 1 base, and 15 bases lay in between. The CDR3 here is CASDPRRGSYNEQFF. The CDR3 DNA sequence: TGTGCCAGCGATCCCCGCAGGGGTTCCTACAATGAGCAGTTCTTC.

The chain is built from TRBV7-8 and TRBJ1-6, with 7 bases aligning to TRBD1. CDR3 length equals 18 residues. The V gene end was trimmed by 2 bases and the J gene end by 7 bases; junction bases not matched to a gene: 14. Germline V lookup: CDR1 SGHVS, CDR2 FQNEAQ. The CDR3 protein is CASSLTTQQGRRNSPLHF. As DNA, the CDR3 is TGTGCCAGCAGCTTAACGACACAACAGGGGAGGAGGAATTCACCCCTCCACTTT.

The chain has TRBV27 and TRBJ2-7; a possible D gene is TRBD2 (6 bases). CDR1 is MNHEY and CDR2 is SMNVEV in the germline V gene (reference sequence). The CDR3 loop spans 14 amino acids. With 4 bases removed from V and 5 bases from J, the gap between germline ends came to 15 bases. As DNA, the CDR3 is TGTGCCAGCAGTTATAAAAGCGGGCCAAACGAGCAGTACTTC. It codes for CASSYKSGPNEQYF.

This sequence joins TRBV7-9 and TRBJ1-2, with D tentatively TRBD1 (6 bases). The germline V gene encodes CDR1 SEHNR and CDR2 FQNEAQ (reference sequence). The CDR3 has 13 amino acids. Trimming left V 5 bases short and J 5 bases short, with 12 bases between. CDR3 coding DNA: TGTGCCAGCAGCCCCAGGACAGATTATGGCTACACCTTC. Protein: CASSPRTDYGYTF.

The rearrangement uses TRBV6-5 and TRBJ1-6; 8 bases fit TRBD1. V lost 8 bases and J lost 10; bases outside the gene matches: 13. This CDR3 has 15 amino acids. Germline V gene sequence: CDR1 MNHEY, CDR2 SVGAGI. This CDR3 reads CASGRTGGGGSPLHF. For the CDR3, the DNA is TGTGCCAGCGGCAGAACAGGGGGAGGGGGGTCACCCCTCCACTTT.

The chain is built from TRBV2 and TRBJ1-1, with D possibly TRBD1 on 5 matching bases. Trimming pared 6 bases from V and 4 bases from J, leaving 15 bases between. The CDR3 covers 14 residues. Per the germline V gene, CDR1 is SNHLY and CDR2 is FYNNEI. The CDR3 coding sequence is TGTGCCAGCAGGGAGTCTGGGGCAAGCACTGAAGCTTTCTTT. This codes for CASRESGASTEAFF.

The rearrangement links TRBV7-9 to TRBJ2-7, with 7 bases lining up with TRBD2. The V gene's germline CDR1 is SEHNR and CDR2 FQNEAQ (reference sequence). This CDR3 has 16 residues. The junction had 14 bases not matched to a gene; V was cut back by 5 bases and J by 4 bases. The DNA of the CDR3 is TGTGCCAGCAGCAAGAGCCTAGCGGATGCCGAGTACGAGCAGTACTTC. Its protein product is CASSKSLADAEYEQYF.

The chain uses TRBV13 and TRBJ2-7; unclear D gene. Germline values: CDR1 PRHDT, CDR2 FYEKMQ (reference sequence). CDR3 size: 13 residues. The germline V and J ends were trimmed by 5 bases and 2 bases, with 10 bases remaining between them. The CDR3 bases are TGTGCCAGCAGCCCCCCCTGGACCTACGAGCAGTACTTC. It is translated as CASSPPWTYEQYF.

The chain has TRBV29-1 and TRBJ1-1; D is uncertain. Per the germline V gene, CDR1 is SQVTM and CDR2 is ANQGSEA. The CDR3 sequence is 13 residues long. V was shortened by 7 bases and J by 1 base, with 13 bases between the two germline ends. The CDR3 region is CSGTPKGNTEAFF. CDR3 nucleotide sequence: TGCAGCGGGACCCCCAAGGGGAACACTGAAGCTTTCTTT.

This chain joins TRBV6-5 and TRBJ2-7; tentatively, D is TRBD1 (5 bases). V was shortened by 8 bases and J by 6 bases, with 17 bases between the two germline ends. The CDR3 has 13 residues. CDR1 and CDR2 (germline): MNHEY, SVGAGI. This chain's CDR3 is CASGRGSLGEQYF. CDR3 coding DNA: TGTGCCAGCGGAAGGGGCAGCCTGGGCGAGCAGTACTTC.

The chain has TRBV29-1 and TRBJ1-1; 7 bases line up with TRBD1. The CDR3 contains 14 residues. The germline CDR1 and CDR2 sequences are SQVTM and ANQGSEA. V shed 4 bases, J shed 0 bases, and the junction held 5 bases outside the gene matches. Written as DNA, the CDR3 is TGCAGCGTTGCCACGGGACAGATGAACACTGAAGCTTTCTTT. Translated, it gives CSVATGQMNTEAFF.

This sequence joins TRBV28 and TRBJ1-5, with a tentative D call TRBD1 (6 bases). Germline CDR1 reads MDHEN; CDR2 reads SYDVKM. The CDR3 spans 15 residues. Trimming removed 4 bases from V and 8 bases from J, with 18 bases in between. CDR3 DNA: TGTGCCAGCAGTTCAAGCGGAGGGGGGTTGAAGCCCCAGCATTTT. It translates to CASSSSGGGLKPQHF.

This chain links TRBV30 with TRBJ1-1; D is possibly TRBD1 (6 bases). The germline V gene encodes CDR1 GTSNPN and CDR2 SVGIG (reference sequence). The CDR3 runs to 17 residues. V was pared by 1 base and J by 3 bases, with 21 bases between. The CDR3 coding sequence is TGTGCCTGGAGTGCGACCGTCGTACAGGGAAGGCACACTGAAGCTTTCTTT. Translation: CAWSATVVQGRHTEAFF.

The chain recombines TRBV19 with TRBJ1-4; a possible D gene is TRBD1 (6 bases). The CDR3 is 16 amino acids. Germline V lookup: CDR1 LNHDA, CDR2 SQIVND (reference sequence). Trimming pared 3 bases from V and 8 bases from J, leaving 19 bases between. The CDR3 DNA is TGTGCCAGTAGTATCGACAGGCCTGGCTACAGAGAAAAACTGTTTTTT. Translating gives CASSIDRPGYREKLFF.

The chain combines TRBV19 with TRBJ2-5, with 7 bases aligning to TRBD1. The end of the DNA is better explained by TRBJ2-7, so the J call may be wrong. CDR3 length equals 16 residues. Germline lookup yields CDR1 LNHDA and CDR2 SQIVND (reference sequence). As DNA, the CDR3 is TGTGCCAGTAGTATCGGGGATGGACAGGACTCCTACGAGCAGTACTTC. It is translated as CASSIGDGQDSYEQYF.

The chain links TRBV11-2 to TRBJ2-1, with 8 bases aligning to TRBD2. The germline gives CDR1 SGHAT, CDR2 FQNNGV. The CDR3 spans 19 residues. V shed 3 bases and J 7 bases; nucleotides not matched to a gene: 20. CDR3 sequence reads: CASSLYGTRYSFAANEQFF. DNA of the CDR3: TGTGCCAGCAGCTTGTACGGGACTAGGTACTCATTTGCGGCTAATGAGCAGTTCTTC. The full variable domain, in which reference TRBV11-2 and TRBJ2-1 provide the parts outside the CDR3, is EAGVAQSPRYKIIEKRQSVAFWCNPISGHATLYWYQQILGQGPKLLIQFQNNGVVDDSQLPKDRFSAERLKGVDSTLKIQPAKLEDSAVYLCASSLYGTRYSFAANEQFFGPGTRLTVL.